This TCR beta chain was captured in a study of vaccination and CD4 T cells after COVID-19. In the study overall: Post-COVID sampling occurred a median around 100 days after diagnosis (range 35 to 161).

Concerning this clonotype itself: Its antigen is not identified.

The Oncomine TCR Beta short-read assay sequenced DNA from cultured CD4+ T cells. It was cultured CD4+ T cells from which genomic DNA was extracted. TCRdb reprocessed the PCR reads via MiXCR and lists one record per CDR3 protein. The sample has 15,000 to 20,000 distinct CDR3 sequences, 45% to 50% seen once. Treatment defined: approximately 10-day PBMC culture with coronavirus spike peptide pools or control peptides (ViraFEST assay). ViraFEST enlarged antigen-specific T cell populations with peptide pools and afterwards sequenced TCRs. The CDR3 runs 14 residues. Trimming took off 3 bases at V and 4 bases at J, with 13 bases between the two ends. Germline assignment: CDR1 SGHRS and CDR2 YFSETQ.

The V and J genes are TRBV5-1 and TRBJ1-2; D may be TRBD1 (5 bases). Sequenced: CD4+ T cells from blood, cultured in vitro. The source is a human donor who had recovered from COVID-19. CDR3 protein: CASSSSRGAYGYTF. Here the CDR3 DNA reads TGCGCCAGCAGCTCTTCGAGGGGCGCCTATGGCTACACCTTC. Looking up the rest from reference TRBV5-1 and TRBJ1-2 gives the full variable domain: KAGVTQTPRYLIKTRGQQVTLSCSPISGHRSVSWYQQTPGQGLQFLFEYFSETQRNKGNFPGRFSGRQFSNSRSEMNVSTLELGDSALYLCASSSSRGAYGYTFGSGTRLTVV.